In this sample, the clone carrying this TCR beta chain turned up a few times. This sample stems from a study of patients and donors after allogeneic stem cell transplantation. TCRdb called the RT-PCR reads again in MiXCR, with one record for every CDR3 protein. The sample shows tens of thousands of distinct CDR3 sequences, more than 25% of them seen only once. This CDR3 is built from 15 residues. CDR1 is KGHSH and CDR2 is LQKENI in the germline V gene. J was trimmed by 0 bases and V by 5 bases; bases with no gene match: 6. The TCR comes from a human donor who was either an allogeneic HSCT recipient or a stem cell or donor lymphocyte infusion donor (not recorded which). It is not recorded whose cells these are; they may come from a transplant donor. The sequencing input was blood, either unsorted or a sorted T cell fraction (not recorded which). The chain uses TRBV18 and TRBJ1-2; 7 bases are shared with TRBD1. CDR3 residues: CASSTGAGTNYGYTF. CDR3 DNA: TGTGCCAGCTCAACAGGGGCCGGCACTAACTATGGCTACACCTTC.